This T cell receptor (beta chain) was documented in a study of blood T cell repertoires in COVID-19. Overall study context: The cDNA or gDNA used as material had been derived from T cells, B-cell-depleted T cells, or PBMCs.

Per the original methods: By means of reference gene primer amplification, nucleated cell counts were estimated. Clones were sequenced by immunoSEQ multiplex PCR, and TCRdb holds only the in-frame ones, with some missing. The D gene and trimming were derived from the DNA, and the V and J assignments and clone size from that table. The data contain roughly 190,000 clones, around 84% of them singletons. This clone was seen only once. Two negative PCRs, clearance, or symptom resolution characterized the recovered Cohort 3 donors. In germline, CDR1 is SEHNR, CDR2 FQNEAQ (reference sequence). The CDR3 is made up of 17 amino acids. V was pared by 1 base and J by 9 bases, with 10 bases of the junction left unmatched.

This clonotype was sampled from a woman in her thirties who had recovered from COVID-19. The chain recombines TRBV7-9 with TRBJ2-1; TRBD2 aligns across 12 bases. Sequenced: PBMCs or T cells enriched from blood (not recorded which). DNA for the CDR3: TGTGCCAGCAGCTTAGATGGAGCTAGCGGGAGGGCAGGTGAGCAGTTCTTC. Its protein is CASSLDGASGRAGEQFF. The complete variable domain, with remaining parts taken from reference TRBV7-9 and TRBJ2-1, reads DTGVSQNPRHKITKRGQNVTFRCDPISEHNRLYWYRQTLGQGPEFLTYFQNEAQLEKSRLLSDRFSAERPKGSFSTLEIQRTEQGDSAMYLCASSLDGASGRAGEQFFGPGTRLTVL.